The clone carrying this TCR beta chain was recorded many times. Its specificity is not known. TCRdb re-called the multiplex PCR reads through MiXCR, storing one row per CDR3 protein. The sample contains 100,000 to 150,000 distinct CDR3 sequences, approximately 20% of which appear only once. Breast cancer patients provided tissue from their axillary draining lymph nodes. This record comes from a study of breast tumors, draining lymph nodes, adjacent tissues. Study observations and caveats: Tumor TCR diversity was below lymph nodes but above nontumor tissue.

V was trimmed by 5 bases and J by 0 bases, leaving 13 bases between them. The CDR3 covers 16 residues. The germline V gene has CDR1 SGHTA and CDR2 FQGNSA. The sequence derives from a female donor with breast cancer. Some clones in this sample may be carry-over from other donors' samples. V and J are TRBV7-2 and TRBJ2-2; D possibly matches TRBD1 or TRBD2 (6 bases each). The sequencing input was axillary lymph node tissue. The CDR3 sequence is CASSPRGVANTGELFF. DNA for the CDR3: TGTGCCAGCAGCCCGAGGGGGGTAGCGAACACCGGGGAGCTGTTTTTT. The full variable domain, completed using reference TRBV7-2 and TRBJ2-2, is GAGVSQSPSNKVTEKGKDVELRCDPISGHTALYWYRQSLGQGLEFLIYFQGNSAPDKSGLPSDRFSAERTGGSVSTLTIQRTQQEDSAVYLCASSPRGVANTGELFFGEGSRLTVL.